What follows describes a single T cell receptor beta chain. The data originate from a study of CD8 T cells in Susac syndrome. The CDR3 has 13 amino acids. The V segment lost 2 bases and the J segment 6 bases; nucleotides outside the gene matches: 5. Germline CDR1 SGHNT, CDR2 YYREEE (reference sequence). RNA in amounts of about 0.45 to 1 ug was reverse transcribed with random hexamers. TCRdb used MiXCR to reprocess the immunoSEQ multiplex PCR reads, holding one entry per CDR3 protein. The data contain 300,000 or so distinct CDR3 sequences, approximately 90% of them singletons. The chain recombines TRBV5-4 with TRBJ2-7, with TRBD2 matching over 7 bases. The sequence derives from a human donor with multiple sclerosis. The sequenced material came from CD4+ T cells from PBMCs. CDR3 sequence: CASSFAGGSEQYF. Here the CDR3 DNA reads TGTGCCAGCAGCTTTGCCGGGGGGAGCGAGCAGTACTTC.